The next 32 T cell receptor beta chains were all read from a single sample in a study of vaccination effects on CD4 cells after COVID-19. TCRdb keeps only in-frame clones here, not all; method: immunoSEQ multiplex PCR. The data contain about 8,900 clones, approximately 72% of them singletons. No antigen has been assigned to these receptors. The culture ran for 10 days before CD4+ T cells were isolated. Vaccination of participants consisted of two doses of either the BNT162b2 or mRNA-1273 vaccine. Sequenced here: CD4+ T cells from PBMCs cultured without peptide, sampled after COVID-19 vaccination. These receptors all stem from a human donor who received a COVID-19 vaccine.

CDR3 amino acids: CAFADSFTDTQYF. The CDR3 DNA is TGTGCCTTCGCCGACAGTTTCACAGATACGCAGTATTTT. This sequence joins TRBV30 and TRBJ2-3, with D possibly being TRBD1 (5 bases). The CDR3 length is 13 residues. CDR1 is GTSNPN, CDR2 SVGIG, per germline (reference sequence). The V end was cut by 7 bases, the J end by 2 bases, with 13 bases between.

CDR3 DNA sequence: TGTGCCAGTAGTTCCGGGGGGGCGCCCCAGCATTTT. As protein: CASSSGGAPQHF. The V call is TRBV19, the J call TRBJ1-5, with D perhaps TRBD1 (6 bases). Trimming removed 5 bases at V and 9 bases at J, with 11 bases between. The CDR3 covers 12 residues. CDR1 and CDR2 (germline): LNHDA, SQIVND (reference sequence).

The V and J genes are TRBV27 and TRBJ2-7; perhaps TRBD1 as D (6 bases). The CDR3 runs to 14 residues. Germline V gene sequence: CDR1 MNHEY, CDR2 SMNVEV (reference sequence). V was cut by 6 bases and J by 4 bases, with 16 bases left in between. CDR3 sequence reads: CASRYGTSPYEQYF. The CDR3 nucleotides read TGTGCCAGCAGGTACGGGACAAGCCCTTACGAGCAGTACTTC.

This clone was recorded once. DNA for the CDR3: TGTGCCAGCAGTCCACAGGGATCCCGTTATGTCTATGGCTACACCTTC. Protein sequence: CASSPQGSRYVYGYTF. The chain combines TRBV6-2 or TRBV6-3 with TRBJ1-2, with D possibly being TRBD1 (6 bases). Trimming took 5 bases from V and 4 from J, leaving 20 bases between them. The CDR3 covers 16 residues. CDR1 and CDR2 (germline): MNHEY, SVGEGT.

This chain joins TRBV28 and TRBJ2-5; 7 positions match TRBD2. The ends lost 6 bases at V and 1 base at J; junction bases unmatched: 17. Germline V gene sequence: CDR1 MDHEN, CDR2 SYDVKM. The CDR3 extends over 18 amino acids. CDR3 bases: TGTGCCAGCAGCCATGAAGCTTATCGCGGGGGTGTCCAAGAGACCCAGTACTTC. Encoded protein: CASSHEAYRGGVQETQYF.

The CDR3 DNA reads TGTGCCAGCAGCCAAGCTACAGGGGCCTATGGCTACACCTTC. This encodes CASSQATGAYGYTF. The gene calls are TRBV4-2 and TRBJ1-2, with 7 bases lining up with TRBD1. V lost 1 base and J lost 4; bases outside the gene matches: 3. The germline V gene encodes CDR1 LGHNA and CDR2 YNFKEQ. CDR3 size: 14 residues.

The chain links TRBV5-4 to TRBJ1-6, with TRBD1 as a possible D gene (5 bases). The germline gives CDR1 SGHNT, CDR2 YYREEE (reference sequence). V was shortened by 2 bases and J by 10 bases, with 16 bases between the two germline ends. This CDR3 comprises 15 residues. Here the CDR3 reads CASSLSGTGGSPLHF. CDR3 nucleotides: TGTGCCAGCAGCTTATCAGGGACCGGGGGGTCACCCCTCCACTTT.

This clone was detected only a few times. This chain joins TRBV27 and TRBJ1-5, with D unresolved. V lost 2 bases and J 7 bases, leaving 15 bases between the germline ends. Germline V gives CDR1 MNHEY, CDR2 SMNVEV (reference sequence). CDR3 size: 15 residues. The CDR3 DNA sequence: TGTGCCAGCAGTTTAGAAGTCAGATCCGGGCAGCCCCAGCATTTT. The encoded protein is CASSLEVRSGQPQHF.

The chain employs TRBV28 and TRBJ1-3; D unclear. The CDR3 runs to 14 residues. V lost 6 bases and J lost 3, with 12 bases in between. The germline CDR1 and CDR2 sequences are MDHEN and SYDVKM. The CDR3 here is CASSRYEGGNTIYF. The CDR3 DNA is TGTGCCAGCAGCCGATACGAGGGTGGAAACACCATATATTTT.

This clone was seen a single time. The gene calls are TRBV19 and TRBJ2-2; D possibly uses TRBD1 or TRBD2 (5 bases each). CDR3 length: 18 amino acids. V lost 3 bases to trimming and J lost 7 bases, with 24 bases between them. CDR1 and CDR2 (germline): LNHDA, SQIVND (reference sequence). In nucleotides, the CDR3 is TGTGCCAGTAGTATTCCCTACCGGGGCCAGGGACGGATCGGGGAGCTGTTTTTT. Translation: CASSIPYRGQGRIGELFF.

This clone occurred a few times. V gene TRBV5-1 combines with J gene TRBJ1-6; D gene unclear. Trimming removed 0 bases from V and 4 bases from J, with 8 bases in between. The CDR3 contains 15 residues. From germline, CDR1 is SGHRS and CDR2 YFSETQ. The CDR3: CASSLAEGYNSPLHF. For the CDR3, the DNA is TGCGCCAGCAGCTTGGCCGAAGGTTATAATTCACCCCTCCACTTT.

The chain has TRBV6-5 and TRBJ1-2; 11 positions match TRBD1. The CDR3 is made up of 15 amino acids. In germline, CDR1 is MNHEY, CDR2 SVGAGI. The junction had 10 bases not matched to a gene; V was cut back by 11 bases and J by 2 bases. In DNA, the CDR3 is TGTGCCTCGCGTAGGACAGGGGGCCTGAACTATGGCTACACCTTC. Translation gives CASRRTGGLNYGYTF.

V is TRBV6-6 and J is TRBJ1-6, with D perhaps matching TRBD1 (5 bases). Trimming pared 5 bases from V and 7 bases from J, leaving 9 bases between. In germline, CDR1 is MNHNY, CDR2 SVGAGI (reference sequence). This CDR3 spans 13 amino acids. The DNA of the CDR3 is TGTGCCAGCAGTGCAAGGGGAAATTCACCCCTCCACTTT. It specifies CASSARGNSPLHF.

The rearrangement uses TRBV20-1 and TRBJ2-5; D is unresolved. Between the trimmed V and J ends, which lost 3 bases and 1 base, there was a span of 3 bases. This CDR3 region has 11 residues. Germline-derived CDR1 and CDR2 are DFQATT and SNEGSKA (reference sequence). As DNA, the CDR3 is TGCAGTGCTAGCCTCCAAGAGACCCAGTACTTC. This codes for CSASLQETQYF.

The chain couples TRBV3-1 (or the pseudogene TRBV3-2) to TRBJ1-1; the match to TRBD1 covers 7 bases. The germline CDR1 and CDR2 sequences are LGHDT and YNNKEL (reference sequence). This CDR3 spans 12 amino acids. Trimming took 0 bases from V and 8 from J; bases not matched to a gene: 0. In nucleotides, the CDR3 is TGTGCCAGCAGCCAAGACAGGGGGGAAGCTTTCTTT. Protein: CASSQDRGEAFF.

The rearrangement uses TRBV29-1 and TRBJ1-1, with 7 bases that match TRBD1. This CDR3 comprises 11 residues. The V gene's germline CDR1 is SQVTM and CDR2 ANQGSEA. The trim removed 7 bases at V and 8 bases at J, leaving 7 bases unmatched. The CDR3 DNA reads TGCAGCGCTGGACAGGCATCCGAAGCTTTCTTT. Its protein product is CSAGQASEAFF.

The chain is built from TRBV6-6 and TRBJ1-2; a weak D match, TRBD1 (5 bases). The CDR3 has 13 amino acids. Germline lookup yields CDR1 MNHNY and CDR2 SVGAGI (reference sequence). V was cut by 2 bases and J by 8 bases, with 12 bases left in between. CDR3 sequence reads: CASSYRGTRGYTF. The CDR3 bases are TGTGCCAGCAGTTACAGGGGTACAAGGGGCTACACCTTC.

In its sample, this clone was seen a few times. The V call is TRBV4-3, the J call TRBJ1-3, with D perhaps matching TRBD1 (5 bases). Trimming stripped 0 bases from V and 2 bases from J, with 11 bases between. The length of the CDR3 is 16 residues. Germline V gene data show CDR1 as LGHNA and CDR2 as YSLEER. CDR3 in amino acids: CASSQEAARAGNTIYF. The CDR3 region has the DNA TGCGCCAGCAGCCAAGAGGCCGCCAGGGCTGGAAACACCATATATTTT.

The rearrangement joins TRBV28 to TRBJ1-2, with D possibly TRBD1 on 6 matching bases. This CDR3 contains 13 residues. Trimming took 8 bases from V and 5 from J, leaving 15 bases between them. Germline V lookup: CDR1 MDHEN, CDR2 SYDVKM. The CDR3 here is CASGVDRLYGYTF. The CDR3 DNA reads TGTGCCAGCGGGGTGGACAGACTTTATGGCTACACCTTC.

This clone qualifies as large. This rearrangement joins TRBV7-2 to TRBJ1-1, with D hard to call. Germline assignment: CDR1 SGHTA and CDR2 FQGNSA. The CDR3 is 13 residues long. The V end was cut by 1 base, the J end by 9 bases, with 12 bases between. CDR3 bases: TGTGCCAGCAGCTTAGAACAGAATCAACAAGCTTTCTTT. Translated: CASSLEQNQQAFF.

This rearrangement joins TRBV6-2 or TRBV6-3 to TRBJ1-2; D might be TRBD1 (5 bases). Germline V gene lookup returns CDR1 MNHEY and CDR2 SVGEGT. The V and J ends lost 0 bases and 8 bases respectively, with 16 bases between them. This CDR3 spans 15 amino acids. CDR3 nucleotides: TGTGCCAGCAGTTACTCGTCGCAGGGATCGAGGGGCTACACCTTC. As protein: CASSYSSQGSRGYTF.

The rearrangement uses TRBV7-2 and TRBJ2-4; possibly TRBD1 or TRBD2 for D (5 bases each). Trimming took off 5 bases at V and 9 bases at J, with 17 bases between the two ends. Germline V lookup: CDR1 SGHTA, CDR2 FQGNSA. This CDR3 has 14 amino acids. The DNA of the CDR3 is TGTGCCAGCAGCCCCGAGGGGAAGAGGGGCATTCAGTACTTC. Protein: CASSPEGKRGIQYF.

This clone was detected a few times. The chain couples TRBV9 to TRBJ1-2, with a tentative D call TRBD1 (6 bases). This CDR3 comprises 15 residues. The V gene's germline CDR1 is SGDLS and CDR2 YYNGEE. V lost 0 bases and J 7 bases, leaving 16 bases between the germline ends. CDR3 sequence reads: CASSVGLGGLSGYTF. CDR3 nucleotide sequence: TGTGCCAGCAGCGTAGGATTGGGGGGGCTGAGTGGCTACACCTTC. The full variable domain, completed using reference TRBV9 and TRBJ1-2, is DSGVTQTPKHLITATGQRVTLRCSPRSGDLSVYWYQQSLDQGLQFLIQYYNGEERAKGNILERFSAQQFPDLHSELNLSSLELGDSALYFCASSVGLGGLSGYTFGSGTRLTVV.

CDR3 bases: TGTGCCAGCAGTTTGCTGACAGGCTCCACTGAAGCTTTCTTT. This translates into CASSLLTGSTEAFF. V usage is TRBV6-2 or TRBV6-3 and J usage is TRBJ1-1; TRBD1 is a possible D gene (6 bases). V gave up 4 bases and J gave up 4 bases, with 13 bases separating them. This CDR3 has 14 residues. Germline-derived CDR1 and CDR2 are MNHEY and SVGEGT.

This clone has just a few counts. The chain uses TRBV5-4 and TRBJ1-2; D is undetermined. V shed 1 base and J shed 1 base, with 8 bases lying between them. This CDR3 is 14 amino acids long. Germline V CDR1 and CDR2: SGHNT, YYREEE (reference sequence). CDR3 amino acids: CASSLNQDNYGYTF. CDR3 DNA: TGTGCCAGCAGCTTGAACCAGGATAACTATGGCTACACCTTC.

A few counts support this clone. In nucleotides, the CDR3 is TGTGCTAGTGGTTTGGGGACTAGCGGGAGGAAAAATGAGCAGTTCTTC. As protein: CASGLGTSGRKNEQFF. The chain employs TRBV12-5 and TRBJ2-1; 14 bases fit TRBD2. V gave up 1 base and J gave up 7 bases; unmatched junction bases: 3. The germline V gene encodes CDR1 LGHNT and CDR2 FRNRAP. The CDR3 totals 16 residues.

The chain joins TRBV7-8 to TRBJ2-7; 7 nucleotides agree with TRBD1. This CDR3 is 14 amino acids long. The J segment lost 8 bases and the V segment lost 5 bases, leaving 12 bases of the junction unmatched. CDR1 SGHVS and CDR2 FQNEAQ come from the germline V gene. CDR3 protein: CASSTTGQLSKQYF. CDR3 coding DNA: TGTGCCAGCAGCACGACGGGACAGCTTTCGAAGCAGTACTTC.

This chain joins TRBV25-1 and TRBJ2-7; either TRBD1 or TRBD2 may fit D (5 bases each). Per germline, CDR1 MGHDK and CDR2 SYGVNS. This CDR3 is built from 16 residues. Deletions cut 6 bases from V and 3 bases from J, with 21 bases between. The CDR3 loop reads CASSPEWGTDRYEQYF. CDR3 coding DNA: TGTGCCAGCAGCCCTGAGTGGGGGACCGACCGCTACGAGCAGTACTTC.

This rearrangement joins TRBV7-9 to TRBJ2-3; D is unclear. In germline, CDR1 is SEHNR, CDR2 FQNEAQ (reference sequence). With 4 bases removed from V and 2 bases from J, the gap between germline ends came to 4 bases. The CDR3 is 12 residues long. As DNA, the CDR3 is TGTGCCAGCAGCTCCACCACAGATACGCAGTATTTT. It yields the protein CASSSTTDTQYF.

This rearrangement joins TRBV28 to TRBJ1-1; D remains unclear. Germline V lookup: CDR1 MDHEN, CDR2 SYDVKM. V was shortened by 5 bases and J by 6 bases, with 10 bases between the two germline ends. CDR3 length: 12 residues. CDR3: CASSPRGSEAFF. For the CDR3, the DNA is TGTGCCAGCAGTCCGAGAGGCTCTGAAGCTTTCTTT.

This sequence joins TRBV20-1 and TRBJ2-5; 7 positions agree with TRBD2. In germline, CDR1 is DFQATT, CDR2 SNEGSKA (reference sequence). This CDR3 has 12 residues. V lost 3 bases to trimming and J lost 5 bases; unmatched junction nucleotides: 3. The CDR3 loop is CSASRGVETQYF. CDR3 in DNA: TGCAGTGCTAGTCGGGGGGTTGAGACCCAGTACTTC.

The CDR3, as DNA: TGTGCCAGTAGTATTATGCGGGACAGGGACCACAATGAGCAGTTCTTC. Translation gives CASSIMRDRDHNEQFF. The chain has TRBV19 and TRBJ2-1; 9 nucleotides align to TRBD1. Trimming removed 3 bases from V and 5 bases from J; junction bases left unmatched: 8. This CDR3 is 16 amino acids long. The germline V gene has CDR1 LNHDA and CDR2 SQIVND (reference sequence).